Below are 12 T cell receptor beta chains sequenced from a single sample in a study of control samples from healthy donors and cancer patients. The repertoire was sequenced with immunoSEQ multiplex PCR; TCRdb's copy has only in-frame clones and lacks some. The sample yields some 150,000 clones, 85% to 95% seen once. Sequencing input: PBMCs. The receptors here all came from a man between 60 and 70 years old with colorectal cancer.

V usage is TRBV2 and J usage is TRBJ2-4; no clear D gene. Germline V gene lookup returns CDR1 SNHLY and CDR2 FYNNEI. CDR3 length: 14 amino acids. V gave up 9 bases and J gave up 0 bases, with 12 bases separating them. CDR3 in DNA: TGTGCCAGAAAGGCCGCGCTAGCCAAAAACATTCAGTACTTC. It encodes CARKAALAKNIQYF.

V usage is TRBV6-2 or TRBV6-3 and J usage is TRBJ2-1; D is unresolved. In germline, CDR1 is MNHEY, CDR2 SVGEGT. Trimming cost V 4 bases and J 5 bases, with 9 bases left between them. The CDR3 extends over 13 amino acids. The CDR3 DNA follows: TGTGCCAGCAGTTCTCAACTGGACAATGAGCAGTTCTTC. It codes for CASSSQLDNEQFF.

The V call is TRBV7-2, the J call TRBJ2-7, with 8 positions matching TRBD2. Trimming took 0 bases from V and 4 from J; bases not matched to a gene: 5. The CDR3 contains 15 residues. CDR1 SGHTA and CDR2 FQGNSA come from the germline V gene. The CDR3 sequence is CASSLAGGVEYEQYF. As DNA, the CDR3 is TGTGCCAGCAGCTTAGCCGGGGGGGTTGAGTACGAGCAGTACTTC. Full variable domain (rest looked up from reference TRBV7-2 and TRBJ2-7): GAGVSQSPSNKVTEKGKDVELRCDPISGHTALYWYRQSLGQGLEFLIYFQGNSAPDKSGLPSDRFSAERTGGSVSTLTIQRTQQEDSAVYLCASSLAGGVEYEQYFGPGTRLTVT.

This clone was seen a handful of times. This chain joins TRBV25-1 and TRBJ1-5; 7 positions agree with TRBD1. This CDR3 region has 18 residues. V shed 1 base and J 2 bases; nucleotides not matched to a gene: 11. In germline, CDR1 is MGHDK, CDR2 SYGVNS. This CDR3 reads CASSEFWTGQDGNQPQHF. DNA of the CDR3: TGTGCCAGCAGTGAATTCTGGACAGGCCAGGACGGCAATCAGCCCCAGCATTTT.

In this sample, this clone turned up a few times. This rearrangement joins TRBV19 to TRBJ2-2; possibly TRBD2 for D (6 bases). Germline V CDR1 and CDR2: LNHDA, SQIVND (reference sequence). Between the trimmed V and J ends, which lost 8 bases and 1 base, there was a span of 11 bases. The length of the CDR3 is 14 residues. CDR3 region: CASSGTLNTGELFF. The DNA of the CDR3 is TGTGCCAGTTCCGGGACTTTGAACACCGGGGAGCTGTTTTTT.

The CDR3 region has the DNA TGTGCCAGCAGTGACCGAAACCGGGACTCTTTGTTCTTC. It codes for CASSDRNRDSLFF. The gene calls are TRBV6-4 and TRBJ2-1; D might be TRBD2 (6 bases). The germline gives CDR1 MRHNA, CDR2 SNTAGT. Trimming left V 2 bases short and J 15 bases short, with 17 bases between. This CDR3 has 13 amino acids.

Turning to this clone: Other DNA variants within this sample encode the same CDR3. This chain joins TRBV4-3 and TRBJ1-1, with a possible D match to TRBD1 (5 bases). Germline lookup yields CDR1 LGHNA and CDR2 YSLEER. Trimming removed 0 bases at V and 3 bases at J, with 11 bases between. This CDR3 is 15 amino acids long. The CDR3 sequence: CASSQEPGGDTEAFF. The CDR3 coding sequence is TGCGCCAGCAGCCAAGAACCCGGAGGGGACACTGAAGCTTTCTTT.

The chain links TRBV6-6 to TRBJ1-6, with D unresolved. V lost 6 bases and J lost 5, with 11 bases in between. Germline V gives CDR1 MNHNY, CDR2 SVGAGI (reference sequence). The CDR3 covers 14 residues. As DNA, the CDR3 is TGTGCCAGCAGCGGCAGCTCGAATAATTCACCCCTCCACTTT. Amino acids: CASSGSSNNSPLHF.

The rearrangement uses TRBV4-1 and TRBJ2-5; D is unclear. This CDR3 has 16 amino acids. The germline V gene encodes CDR1 MGHRA and CDR2 YSYEKL. The V end was cut by 4 bases, the J end by 3 bases, with 18 bases between. CDR3 sequence: CASSRRTPGEEETQYF. CDR3 DNA: TGCGCCAGCAGCCGACGAACACCGGGCGAGGAAGAGACCCAGTACTTC.

The chain has TRBV12-5 and TRBJ2-7; 8 bases match TRBD1. This CDR3 contains 14 residues. Germline lookup yields CDR1 LGHNT and CDR2 FRNRAP. V trimming: 6 bases; J trimming: 2 bases; junction bases outside the gene matches: 6. CDR3: CASGGDRPPYEQYF. CDR3 in DNA: TGTGCTAGTGGGGGGGACAGGCCACCCTACGAGCAGTACTTC.

J is TRBJ1-1 and V is TRBV6-5; possible D gene TRBD1, 5 bases. Germline V CDR1 and CDR2: MNHEY, SVGAGI. Trimming pared 10 bases from V and 1 base from J, leaving 10 bases between. CDR3 length: 12 amino acids. CDR3 nucleotide sequence: TGTGCCACCTGGACACAGAACACTGAAGCTTTCTTT. This translates into CATWTQNTEAFF.

The chain has TRBV18 and TRBJ1-2; tentatively, D is TRBD1 (6 bases). Per germline, CDR1 KGHSH and CDR2 LQKENI. This CDR3 has 15 residues. V lost 3 bases and J 6 bases, leaving 17 bases between the germline ends. The CDR3 reads CASSPGDTPVNGYTF. The CDR3 coding sequence is TGTGCCAGCTCACCTGGGGACACCCCGGTCAATGGCTACACCTTC.